This is a list of T cell receptor beta chains from one sample in a study of T-cell reconstitution after alpha-beta-depleted transplantation in children. TCRdb processed the PCR reads anew with MiXCR; each CDR3 protein has one entry. This table has around 200,000 distinct CDR3 sequences, approximately 9% appearing once. Sequenced material: PBMCs from the stem cell graft donor, taken from the stem cell graft. The source of these receptors is a human donor who donated a stem cell graft to a child with acute lymphoblastic leukemia. Each CDR3 is given with its conserved first and last residue. The D gene is left open where the match is weak. Rows give clone size only sometimes, using once, few, many, or a class for an expanded clone.

>TRBD2|TRBV20-1|17|TRBJ2-5|many
TGCAGTGCTAGAGGTTTGGGGCTAGCGGGGGACCAAGAGACCCAGTACTTC
CSARGLGLAGDQETQYF
>TRBD1|TRBV9|13|TRBJ1-4|NA
TGTGCCAGCAGCGCGGGACAGCTTGAAAAACTGTTTTTT
CASSAGQLEKLFF
>NA|TRBV20-1|13|TRBJ2-7|few
TGCAGTGCTAGCCGGGACGGGACCTACGAGCAGTACTTC
CSASRDGTYEQYF
>NA|TRBV12-3/TRBV12-4|14|TRBJ1-1|many
TGTGCCAGCAGTTTAAGTCGGGGAGACACTGAAGCTTTCTTT
CASSLSRGDTEAFF
>TRBD1|TRBV29-1|13|TRBJ2-7|NA
TGCAGCGTTGACGGACAGGGGGCGGTCGAGCAGTACTTC
CSVDGQGAVEQYF
>TRBD2|TRBV20-1|14|TRBJ2-5|few
TGCAGTGCCGACGGGGGGGCCTTCCCAGAGACCCAGTACTTC
CSADGGAFPETQYF
>TRBD1|TRBV20-1|16|TRBJ2-5|many
TGCAGTGCCGCGGCCAACCTCAGGGGGCTAGGAGAGACCCAGTACTTC
CSAAANLRGLGETQYF
>NA|TRBV7-9|12|TRBJ2-2|few
TGTGCCAGCAGCCACCGCACCGGGGAGCTGTTTTTT
CASSHRTGELFF
>TRBD2|TRBV20-1|15|TRBJ2-1|many
TGCAGTGCTTCCGGGACTAGGAATAATTACAATGAGCAGTTCTTC
CSASGTRNNYNEQFF
>NA|TRBV21-1|12|TRBJ1-5|once
TGTGCCAGCAGCAATTACAATCAGCCCCAGCATTTT
CASSNYNQPQHF
>TRBD1|TRBV11-1|20|TRBJ1-4|NA
TGTGCCAGCAGCTTACCCATCGGACAGGGAATGTCGTGGTGGGATGAAAAACTGTTTTTT
CASSLPIGQGMSWWDEKLFF
>NA|TRBV12-3/TRBV12-4|12|TRBJ2-3|many
TGTGCCAGCAGGGGGCTCGACGATACGCAGTATTTT
CASRGLDDTQYF
>TRBD1|TRBV24-1|15|TRBJ1-5|few
TGTGCCACCAGTGACACCCGACAGGGCGGCCAGCCCCAGCATTTT
CATSDTRQGGQPQHF
>TRBD1|TRBV10-2|17|TRBJ1-1|NA
TGCGCCAGCAGAGAAGGGAGGACAGGGTTGGGTGGCACTGAAGCTTTCTTT
CASREGRTGLGGTEAFF
>NA|TRBV12-3/TRBV12-4|14|TRBJ1-5|few
TGTGCCAGCACTAGAGGGGGTGAGAATCAGCCCCAGCATTTT
CASTRGGENQPQHF
>TRBD2|TRBV5-1|12|TRBJ2-1|many
TGCGCCAGCACCAGCGGGGGGCCAGAGCAGTTCTTC
CASTSGGPEQFF
>TRBD1|TRBV12-3/TRBV12-4|14|TRBJ1-6|few
TGTGCCAGCAGCGGCGGACAGGAAAATTCACCCCTCCACTTT
CASSGGQENSPLHF
>TRBD1|TRBV29-1|14|TRBJ1-2|few
TGCAGCGTTGACGGTCTATTCAGGGGGACTGGCTACACCTTC
CSVDGLFRGTGYTF
>NA|TRBV4-2|17|TRBJ2-1|few
TGTGCCAGCAGCCACGACGTCGGCACCCAAAGGTACAATGAGCAGTTCTTC
CASSHDVGTQRYNEQFF
>TRBD1|TRBV27|14|TRBJ1-2|NA
TGTGCCAGCAGTCGGGGGACAGACCCCTATGGCTACACCTTC
CASSRGTDPYGYTF
>TRBD1|TRBV2|15|TRBJ1-1|few
TGTGCCAGCAGTGGAGACAGGGCCCGGAACACTGAAGCTTTCTTT
CASSGDRARNTEAFF
>TRBD1|TRBV10-3|13|TRBJ1-6|NA
TGTGCCATCACTGACAGGGAGAATTCACCCCTCCACTTT
CAITDRENSPLHF